The 5 T cell receptor beta chains reported below all come from one sample, sequenced in a study of blood T cell repertoires in COVID-19. The data were produced by immunoSEQ multiplex PCR, yet TCRdb's version contains in-frame clones alone and is incomplete. The data show tens of thousands of clones, with around 85% seen just once and less than 6.5% held by the top ten. Material for sequencing was peripheral blood. These receptors all stem from a man aged 60 to 69 with acute or convalescent COVID-19.

This rearrangement joins TRBV11-2 to TRBJ2-1, with 7 positions matching TRBD2. Germline values: CDR1 SGHAT, CDR2 FQNNGV. The CDR3 is made up of 18 amino acids. With V trimmed by 5 bases and J by 0 bases, 13 bases remained unmatched. The CDR3 DNA reads TGTGCCAGCAGCAGATCGGGACTACCAATTCTCTCCTACAATGAGCAGTTCTTC. Translated, it gives CASSRSGLPILSYNEQFF.

The rearrangement uses TRBV27 and TRBJ2-1; D perhaps matches TRBD2 (6 bases). The germline gives CDR1 MNHEY, CDR2 SMNVEV (reference sequence). V lost 6 bases, J lost 8 bases, and 17 bases lay in between. The CDR3 is 14 residues long. The CDR3 protein is CASSFDGGVYEQFF. Here the CDR3 DNA reads TGTGCCAGCAGCTTTGACGGCGGGGTCTATGAGCAGTTCTTC.

The chain couples TRBV21-1 to TRBJ1-5; the table assigns TRBD1, which was not confirmed against the DNA. TRBV21-1 counts as a pseudogene. This CDR3 spans 16 amino acids. The CDR3 nucleotides are TGTGCCAGCAGCAAAGATATACGGCACAGGGTTCAGCCCCAGCATTTT. Protein sequence: CASSKDIRHRVQPQHF.

This chain links TRBV7-2 with TRBJ2-3, with 9 bases lining up with TRBD2. The germline CDR1 and CDR2 sequences are SGHTA and FQGNSA. The junction had 0 bases not matched to a gene; V was cut back by 1 base and J by 1 base. The CDR3 is 15 amino acids. For the CDR3, the DNA is TGTGCCAGCAGCTTAGGCGGGAGGGGCACAGATACGCAGTATTTT. Translating gives CASSLGGRGTDTQYF.

The rearrangement joins TRBV7-3 to TRBJ2-5, with TRBD2 as a possible D gene (5 bases). There are 15 residues in the CDR3. Germline assignment: CDR1 SGHTA and CDR2 FQGTGA. Trimming left V 0 bases short and J 0 bases short, with 8 bases between. The CDR3 bases are TGTGCCAGCAGCTTAACGGCGGGTTACCAAGAGACCCAGTACTTC. Translated: CASSLTAGYQETQYF.